Below are 13 T cell receptor beta chains sequenced from a single sample in a study of blood T cell repertoires in COVID-19. TCRdb's copy holds only in-frame clones and misses some; the assay was immunoSEQ multiplex PCR. Counted here are approximately 310,000 clones, roughly 84% occurring once; the ten biggest clones make up 1%. The specimen was peripheral blood. All receptors come from a man between 50 and 59 years old with active or convalescent COVID-19.

The chain has TRBV5-4 and TRBJ1-4; weak D call: TRBD1 (6 bases). Germline CDR1 SGHNT, CDR2 YYREEE (reference sequence). V was trimmed by 0 bases and J by 5 bases, leaving 17 bases between them. This CDR3 region has 17 residues. Here the CDR3 DNA reads TGTGCCAGCAGCTTGGGGGGGCTCGGCGAGCGGAATGAAAAACTGTTTTTT. Residues: CASSLGGLGERNEKLFF.

The CDR3 reads CASSQQGGVNEKLFF. DNA for the CDR3: TGTGCCAGCAGCCAGCAGGGGGGAGTTAATGAAAAACTGTTTTTT. The genes are TRBV28 and TRBJ1-4; 7 nucleotides match TRBD1. Germline CDR1 and CDR2: MDHEN and SYDVKM. The CDR3 sequence is 15 residues long. J was trimmed by 4 bases and V by 6 bases; bases with no gene match: 8.

The chain is built from TRBV4-3 and TRBJ1-5, with 8 bases aligning to TRBD1. Germline loops: CDR1 LGHNA, CDR2 YSLEER. The CDR3 has 16 amino acids. V lost 3 bases and J lost 5; bases outside the gene matches: 9. CDR3 residues: CASSQASTGDHQPQHF. In DNA form, the CDR3 reads TGCGCCAGCAGCCAGGCTTCGACAGGGGATCATCAGCCCCAGCATTTT.

This clone was seen a few times. The CDR3 region is CASSNSGRGRETQYF. DNA of the CDR3: TGTGCCAGTAGTAATTCCGGGAGAGGTCGGGAGACCCAGTACTTC. The chain has TRBV19 and TRBJ2-5, with D possibly TRBD2 on 6 matching bases. The V gene's germline CDR1 is LNHDA and CDR2 SQIVND (reference sequence). The CDR3 sequence is 15 residues long. The V gene lost 4 bases and the J gene lost 5 bases, with 17 bases spanning the gap.

This chain links TRBV10-3 with TRBJ2-7, with 8 bases identical to TRBD2. Germline trimming cut 6 bases from V and 5 bases from J; bases unmatched to any gene: 9. This CDR3 contains 14 residues. Germline-derived CDR1 and CDR2 are ENHRY and SYGVKD. DNA of the CDR3: TGTGCCATCAGCCGGACTAGCACTCACGACGAGCAGTACTTC. It translates to CAISRTSTHDEQYF.

The chain employs TRBV28 and TRBJ1-5; D call uncertain. The CDR3 sequence is 15 residues long. The germline V gene encodes CDR1 MDHEN and CDR2 SYDVKM. V gave up 1 base and J gave up 11 bases, with 18 bases separating them. The DNA of the CDR3 is TGTGCCAGCAGTTTATCGGCTCCCGGGCGGGGAGCCCAGCATTTT. Encoded protein: CASSLSAPGRGAQHF.

This chain joins TRBV24-1 and TRBJ1-2; TRBD1 agrees at 7 bases. The CDR3 spans 14 residues. V was clipped by 3 bases and J by 3 bases; unmatched bases: 3. Germline V CDR1 and CDR2: KGHDR, SFDVKD. CDR3 sequence reads: CATSDTGVDYGYTF. The CDR3 DNA sequence: TGTGCCACCAGTGATACAGGGGTCGACTATGGCTACACCTTC.

The gene calls are TRBV28 and TRBJ2-1; 10 bases line up with TRBD1. After removal of 4 bases from V and 8 bases from J, the junction contained 5 bases not matched to a gene. The CDR3 is made up of 14 amino acids. Germline assignment: CDR1 MDHEN and CDR2 SYDVKM. The DNA of the CDR3 is TGTGCCAGCAGTTACCGGGACAGGGGACATGAGCAGTTCTTC. This codes for CASSYRDRGHEQFF.

The rearrangement joins TRBV18 to TRBJ1-1, with TRBD1 matching 7 bases. Trimming removed 3 bases from V and 3 bases from J; junction bases left unmatched: 7. Germline CDR1 and CDR2: KGHSH and LQKENI. The CDR3 is made up of 15 amino acids. The CDR3 spells CASSPGQIIYTEAFF. The CDR3 DNA follows: TGTGCCAGCTCACCGGGACAGATCATATACACTGAAGCTTTCTTT. Combining the CDR3 with reference TRBV18 and TRBJ1-1 gives the whole variable domain NAGVMQNPRHLVRRRGQEARLRCSPMKGHSHVYWYRQLPEEGLKFMVYLQKENIIDESGMPKERFSAEFPKEGPSILRIQQVVRGDSAAYFCASSPGQIIYTEAFFGQGTRLTVV.

The chain recombines TRBV30 with TRBJ1-1, with 8 bases identical to TRBD1. The germline V gene has CDR1 GTSNPN and CDR2 SVGIG (reference sequence). V lost 1 base to trimming and J lost 13 bases; unmatched junction nucleotides: 26. CDR3 length: 18 residues. The CDR3: CAWSAMINRGQGSVGGFF. The CDR3 nucleotides read TGTGCCTGGAGTGCTATGATTAACCGTGGACAGGGATCGGTAGGAGGTTTCTTT.

This chain joins TRBV6-5 and TRBJ2-3; D might be TRBD1 (5 bases). V was cut by 6 bases and J by 0 bases, with 10 bases left in between. This CDR3 comprises 14 residues. The germline CDR1 and CDR2 sequences are MNHEY and SVGAGI. The DNA of the CDR3 is TGTGCCAGCAGACGGCAGGGTAGCACAGATACGCAGTATTTT. It specifies CASRRQGSTDTQYF.

This chain connects TRBV27 to TRBJ2-1, with 12 bases fitting TRBD1. J gave up 5 bases and V 1 base, and 6 bases lay outside the gene matches. Germline CDR1 MNHEY, CDR2 SMNVEV (reference sequence). The CDR3 runs 17 residues. For the CDR3, the DNA is TGTGCCAGCAGTTTATTGGCCGGGACAGGGGGCAACAATGAGCAGTTCTTC. This translates into CASSLLAGTGGNNEQFF.

The chain has TRBV7-2 and TRBJ1-6; 7 positions match TRBD1. Losses at the gene ends were 4 bases for V and 9 bases for J; bases not matched to a gene: 6. Germline CDR1 is SGHTA and CDR2 is FQGNSA. The CDR3 is made up of 14 amino acids. As DNA, the CDR3 is TGTGCCAGCAGCTCACAGGGGTTACTTTCACCCCTCCACTTT. Translated: CASSSQGLLSPLHF.